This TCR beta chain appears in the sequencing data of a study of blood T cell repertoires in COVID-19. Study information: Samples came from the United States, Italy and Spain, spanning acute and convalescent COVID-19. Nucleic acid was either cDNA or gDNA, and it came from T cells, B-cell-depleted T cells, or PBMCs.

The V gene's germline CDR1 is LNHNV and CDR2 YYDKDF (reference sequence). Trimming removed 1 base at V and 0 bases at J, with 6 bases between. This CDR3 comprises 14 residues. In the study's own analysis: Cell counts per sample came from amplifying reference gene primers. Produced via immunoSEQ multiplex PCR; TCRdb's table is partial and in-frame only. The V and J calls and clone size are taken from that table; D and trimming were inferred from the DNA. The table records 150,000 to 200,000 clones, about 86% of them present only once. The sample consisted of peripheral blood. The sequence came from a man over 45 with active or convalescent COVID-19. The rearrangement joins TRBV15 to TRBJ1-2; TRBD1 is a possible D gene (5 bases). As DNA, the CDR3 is TGTGCCACCAGCAGAGTACAGGCTAACTATGGCTACACCTTC. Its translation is CATSRVQANYGYTF.